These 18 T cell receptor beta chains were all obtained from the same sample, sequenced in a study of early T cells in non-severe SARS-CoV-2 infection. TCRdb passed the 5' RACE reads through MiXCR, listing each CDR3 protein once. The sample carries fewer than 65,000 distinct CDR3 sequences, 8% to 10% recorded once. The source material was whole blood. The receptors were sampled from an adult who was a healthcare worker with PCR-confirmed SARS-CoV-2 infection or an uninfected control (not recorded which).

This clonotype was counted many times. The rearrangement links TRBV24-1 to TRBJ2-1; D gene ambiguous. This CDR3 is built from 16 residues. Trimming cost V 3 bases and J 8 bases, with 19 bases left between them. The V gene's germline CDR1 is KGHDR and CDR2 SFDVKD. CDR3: CATSDGTGPRAHEQFF. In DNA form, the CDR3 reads TGTGCCACCAGTGATGGAACCGGGCCCCGAGCCCATGAGCAGTTCTTC.

The CDR3 DNA reads as TGTGCCAGCAACCGGAGGGGAAATAATTCACCCCTCCACTTT. The encoded protein is CASNRRGNNSPLHF. This chain joins TRBV12-3 or TRBV12-4 and TRBJ1-6; D perhaps matches TRBD1 (5 bases). Trimming left V 7 bases short and J 5 bases short, with 12 bases between. The length of the CDR3 is 14 residues.

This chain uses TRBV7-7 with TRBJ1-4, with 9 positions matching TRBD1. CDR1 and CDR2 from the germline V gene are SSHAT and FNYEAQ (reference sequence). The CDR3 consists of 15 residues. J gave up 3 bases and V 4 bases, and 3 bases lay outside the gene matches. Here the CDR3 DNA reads TGTGCCAGCAGCTCCGGGACAGGGCCTAATGAAAAACTGTTTTTT. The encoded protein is CASSSGTGPNEKLFF.

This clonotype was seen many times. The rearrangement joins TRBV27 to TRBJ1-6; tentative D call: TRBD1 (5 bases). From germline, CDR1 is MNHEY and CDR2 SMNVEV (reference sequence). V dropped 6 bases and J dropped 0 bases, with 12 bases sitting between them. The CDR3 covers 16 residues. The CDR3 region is CASRPQGASYNSPLHF. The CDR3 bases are TGTGCCAGCAGACCCCAGGGAGCCTCCTATAATTCACCCCTCCACTTT.

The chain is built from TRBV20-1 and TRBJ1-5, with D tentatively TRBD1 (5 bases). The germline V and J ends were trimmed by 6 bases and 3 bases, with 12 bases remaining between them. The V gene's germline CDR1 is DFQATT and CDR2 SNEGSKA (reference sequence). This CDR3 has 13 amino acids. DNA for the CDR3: TGCAGTGCGTCGAGGGGCGTCAATCAGCCCCAGCATTTT. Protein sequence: CSASRGVNQPQHF.

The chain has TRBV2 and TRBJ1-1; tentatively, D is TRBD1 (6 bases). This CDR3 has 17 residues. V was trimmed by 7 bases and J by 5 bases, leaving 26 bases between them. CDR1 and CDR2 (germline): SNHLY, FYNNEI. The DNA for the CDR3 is TGTGCCAGCATGACCTCCGAGACAGGCACCATGTGGACTGAAGCTTTCTTT. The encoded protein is CASMTSETGTMWTEAFF. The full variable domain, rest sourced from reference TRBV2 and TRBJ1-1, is EPEVTQTPSHQVTQMGQEVILRCVPISNHLYFYWYRQILGQKVEFLVSFYNNEISEKSEIFDDQFSVERPDGSNFTLKIRSTKLEDSAMYFCASMTSETGTMWTEAFFGQGTRLTVV.

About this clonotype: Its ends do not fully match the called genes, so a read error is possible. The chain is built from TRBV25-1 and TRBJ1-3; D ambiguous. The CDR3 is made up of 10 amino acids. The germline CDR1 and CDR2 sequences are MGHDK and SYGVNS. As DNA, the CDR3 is TGTGTCAGCCGCCGTCACACCATATATTTT. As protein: CVSRRHTIYF.

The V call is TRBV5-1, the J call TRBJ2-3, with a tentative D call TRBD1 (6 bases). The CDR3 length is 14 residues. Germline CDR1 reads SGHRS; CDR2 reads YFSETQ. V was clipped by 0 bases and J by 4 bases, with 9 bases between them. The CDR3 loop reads CASSLGQDSDTQYF. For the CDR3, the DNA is TGCGCCAGCAGCTTGGGACAGGACTCAGATACGCAGTATTTT.

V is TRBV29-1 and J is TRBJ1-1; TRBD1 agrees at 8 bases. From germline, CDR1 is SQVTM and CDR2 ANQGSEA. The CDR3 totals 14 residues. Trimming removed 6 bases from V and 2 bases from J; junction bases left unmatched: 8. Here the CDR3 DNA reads TGCAGCGTCAGAGGACAGGGCGGAAACACTGAAGCTTTCTTT. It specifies CSVRGQGGNTEAFF.

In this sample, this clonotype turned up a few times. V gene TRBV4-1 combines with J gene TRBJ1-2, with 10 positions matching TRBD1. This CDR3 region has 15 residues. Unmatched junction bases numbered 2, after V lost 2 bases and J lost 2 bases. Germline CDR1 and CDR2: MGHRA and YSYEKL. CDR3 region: CASSQPGQGNYGYTF. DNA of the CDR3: TGCGCCAGCAGCCAACCGGGACAGGGGAACTATGGCTACACCTTC.

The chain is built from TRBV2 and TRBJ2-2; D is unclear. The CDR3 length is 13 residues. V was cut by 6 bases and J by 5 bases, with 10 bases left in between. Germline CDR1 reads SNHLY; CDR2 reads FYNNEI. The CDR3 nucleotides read TGTGCCAGCAGCGTGTGGGTTACCGGGGAGCTGTTTTTT. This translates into CASSVWVTGELFF.

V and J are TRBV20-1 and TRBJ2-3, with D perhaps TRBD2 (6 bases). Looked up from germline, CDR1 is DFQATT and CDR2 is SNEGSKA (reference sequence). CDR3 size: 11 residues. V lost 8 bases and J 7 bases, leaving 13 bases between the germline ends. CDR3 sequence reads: CSWQAGNTQYF. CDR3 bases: TGCAGTTGGCAGGCGGGGAATACGCAGTATTTT.

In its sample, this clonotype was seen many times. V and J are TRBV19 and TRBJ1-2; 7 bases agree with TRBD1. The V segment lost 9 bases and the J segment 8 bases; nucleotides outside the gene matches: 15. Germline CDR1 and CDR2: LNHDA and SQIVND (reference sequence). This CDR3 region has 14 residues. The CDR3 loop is CASQTGTARNGYTF. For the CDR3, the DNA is TGTGCCAGCCAGACGGGGACAGCCAGAAACGGCTACACCTTC.

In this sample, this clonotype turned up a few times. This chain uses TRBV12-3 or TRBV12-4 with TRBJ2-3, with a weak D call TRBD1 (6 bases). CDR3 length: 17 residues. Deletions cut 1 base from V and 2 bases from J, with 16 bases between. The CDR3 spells CASSLGERTASTDTQYF. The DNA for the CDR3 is TGTGCCAGCAGTTTAGGCGAGAGGACAGCTTCCACAGATACGCAGTATTTT.

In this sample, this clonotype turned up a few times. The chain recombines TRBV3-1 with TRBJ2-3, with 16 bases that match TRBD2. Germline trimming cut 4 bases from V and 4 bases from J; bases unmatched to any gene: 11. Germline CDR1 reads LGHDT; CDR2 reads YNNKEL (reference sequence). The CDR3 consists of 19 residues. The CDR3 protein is CASSPPPGLAGGLADTQYF. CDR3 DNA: TGTGCCAGCAGCCCCCCCCCGGGACTAGCGGGGGGGCTAGCAGATACGCAGTATTTT.

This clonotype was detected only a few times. CDR3 DNA: TGTGCCAGCAGCAGGCCCGCCGGACAGGGAACAGATACGCAGTATTTT. It yields the protein CASSRPAGQGTDTQYF. The chain carries TRBV5-4 and TRBJ2-3; TRBD1 matches 8 bases. The germline V gene encodes CDR1 SGHNT and CDR2 YYREEE (reference sequence). The CDR3 is 16 amino acids. V dropped 4 bases and J dropped 3; count of bases not matched to a gene: 10.

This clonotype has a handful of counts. CDR3 DNA: TGCAGTGCTAGAGATTTTAGTAACCCCCAAGAGACCCAGTACTTC. This gives the protein CSARDFSNPQETQYF. J is TRBJ2-5 and V is TRBV20-1; D remains unclear. The CDR3 totals 15 residues. The V gene's germline CDR1 is DFQATT and CDR2 SNEGSKA (reference sequence). V shed 0 bases and J shed 1 base, with 12 bases lying between them.

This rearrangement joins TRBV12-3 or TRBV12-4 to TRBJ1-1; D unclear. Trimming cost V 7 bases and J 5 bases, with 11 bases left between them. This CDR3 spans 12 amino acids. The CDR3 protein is CASTPGYTEAFF. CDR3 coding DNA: TGTGCCAGCACCCCCGGATATACTGAAGCTTTCTTT.